The source of this T cell receptor beta chain is a study of T cells in Graves' hyperthyroidism and ophthalmopathy. The CDR3 covers 15 residues. Trimming took 0 bases from V and 6 from J; bases not matched to a gene: 5. RNA transcripts gave rise to amplified TCR beta CDR3 regions. The HTBI set primed first-round TCR CDR3 RT-PCR. TCRdb re-derived calls from the multiplex PCR reads in MiXCR, one entry per CDR3 protein. Among approximately 720,000 distinct CDR3 sequences, approximately 18% were seen once, and the ten largest hold over 15%. The table lists this clonotype with a few counts. The study enrolled patients aged 18 to 65 with newly diagnosed hyperthyroidism of under 2 months' duration.

The receptor was isolated from a woman in her fifties or sixties with Graves' hyperthyroidism that later progressed to Graves' ophthalmopathy. The gene calls are TRBV12-3 or TRBV12-4 and TRBJ1-2, with 9 bases that match TRBD1. The sequenced material came from blood. Here the CDR3 DNA reads TGTGCCAGCAGTTTAGCGGGGGGGACAGGGAATGGCTACACCTTC. It translates to CASSLAGGTGNGYTF.